This T cell receptor beta chain was sequenced for a study of T cells in Graves' hyperthyroidism and ophthalmopathy. This clonotype was observed a handful of times. Researchers amplified the TCR beta CDR3 regions from RNA transcripts. The study used the HTBI primer set for a first-round RT-PCR of the TCR CDR3. TCRdb re-called the multiplex PCR reads through MiXCR, storing one row per CDR3 protein. The top ten clones hold about 10% of a sample with hundreds of thousands of distinct CDR3 sequences, 12% to 15% of them seen once. Per germline, CDR1 SQVTM and CDR2 ANQGSEA. V was clipped by 3 bases and J by 6 bases, with 11 bases between them. CDR3 size: 13 residues.

The chain links TRBV29-1 to TRBJ2-2; perhaps TRBD1 as D (6 bases). The sequenced material came from blood. The origin of this receptor is a woman younger than 35 with Graves' hyperthyroidism. This CDR3 reads CSVDRGSAGELFF. CDR3 DNA: TGCAGCGTTGACAGGGGATCGGCCGGGGAGCTGTTTTTT.